Listed here is a single T cell receptor beta chain. This sample is part of a study of control samples from healthy donors and cancer patients. TCRdb's copy holds only in-frame clones and misses some; the assay was immunoSEQ multiplex PCR. The sample records about 120,000 clones, 85% to 90% being singletons. The CDR3 runs 22 residues. Losses at the gene ends were 4 bases for V and 1 base for J; bases not matched to a gene: 28. Germline V gives CDR1 SGHRS, CDR2 YFSETQ. J is TRBJ2-7 and V is TRBV5-1; TRBD2 matches 8 bases. The TCR sequence derives from a woman between 50 and 59 years old with colorectal cancer. Input material: PBMCs. CDR3 sequence (DNA): TGCGCCAGCAGCACAACTCCCGGGATATTAGCGGGGACCGAGGGGGGTTCCTACGAGCAGTACTTC. Translated, it gives CASSTTPGILAGTEGGSYEQYF.